This T cell receptor (beta chain) appears in the sequencing data of a study of blood T cell repertoires in COVID-19 (dated by TCRdb to 2018 to 2020). Looking at the study overall: Collaborator samples came from the United States, Italy and Spain and covered acute and convalescent phases of COVID-19. The prospective study material was composed of cDNA or gDNA derived from T cells, B-cell-depleted T cells, or PBMCs. Subjects who had been exposed to COVID-19, were actively infected with it, or had recovered from it provided the deeply sampled blood TCRbeta repertoires that made up the dataset. A freely available public database, intended as a resource for researchers studying the immune response to SARS-CoV-2, is where the repertoires were released. Samples came from the ongoing ImmuneRACE study (first 160 participants) plus 1,254 subjects from 6 global collaborators. The sample metadata nearly always contained a de-identified subject ID, COVID-19 status, age in years and sex. Where available, HLA class I and class II types were obtained from metadata supplied by the sample provider rather than from assay-based typing.

Another Seattle source contributed samples from volunteer blood donors who had recovered from COVID-19. Whole blood was collected in K2EDTA tubes by collaborating institutions according to the institutions' own protocols. For TCRbeta analysis, collaborator samples were shipped as frozen whole blood, as isolated PBMCs, or as DNA extracted from either sample type. What the authors observed across the whole study: The amount of clinical and demographic metadata varied by source and participant and was provided uncurated.

The immunoSEQ Assay, a bias-controlled multiplex PCR, was used to amplify TCRbeta CDR3 regions from genomic DNA. The study's own analysis went as follows. Within the assay, amplification of reference gene primers was used to estimate how many nucleated cells each sample contained. Sequence reads were collapsed and filtered to measure the absolute abundance of every unique TCRbeta CDR3 rearrangement. For each sample, productive Simpson clonality was calculated as the square root of Simpson's diversity index across productive rearrangements. What TCRdb holds here is the immuneACCESS table cut down to in-frame rearrangements. Part of the clones is not present; checked against another copy, under half of the missing clones reflect an unresolved V gene, and the others are unexplained. That table is the source of V, J and clone size, and D and trimming were worked out from the DNA. Present in this sample are around 270,000 clones, around 83% of which were seen just once. The ten top clones hold less than 2% of the sample.

V and J are trimmed by 4 bases and 1 base, and the gene matches miss 6 bases of the junction. The CDR3 numbers 16 residues from cysteine through phenylalanine. Just the 48-base CDR3 DNA is kept, in frame starting at base 1. The germline V gene yields SGHRS for CDR1 and YFSETQ for CDR2. About this clone itself: Its antigen is not yet known. The record has no base qualities; no much larger clone is one base away.

The sequence links TRBV5-1 to TRBJ1-4; 8 nucleotides in the junction match TRBD1. The origin of this receptor is a middle-aged woman who had recovered from COVID-19. The sample comprised peripheral blood. The CDR3 corresponds to CASSRTGIQTNEKLFF. The DNA sequence is given as TGCGCCAGCAGCCGGACAGGGATCCAAACTAATGAAAAACTGTTTTTT.